The clone carrying this T cell receptor (beta chain) was detected only a few times. Its cognate antigen is unknown. Germline V CDR1 and CDR2: LGHNT, FRNRAP. There are 17 residues in the CDR3. Trimming took 0 bases from V and 1 from J, leaving 13 bases between them. These data are taken from a study of T-cell reconstitution after alpha-beta-depleted transplantation in children. TCRbeta library preparation incorporated unique molecular identifiers. MiXCR, applied by TCRdb to the PCR reads, yields one record per CDR3 protein. The sample comprises a few hundred thousand distinct CDR3 sequences, 16% of which are singletons, and under 30% rests with the top ten. Findings and limits, study-wide: Approximately two months post-transplant, alpha-beta T cells reportedly originated from several hundred expanded graft clones. It was newly produced T cells that mostly accounted for T-cell counts and diversity one year after transplant. Surviving thymic progenitors and recipient T cells were the source of high TCRbeta diversity at day 60 in some patients.

The TCR was taken from a boy less than two years old who had a stem cell transplant for Wiskott-Aldrich syndrome, so the T cells may come from the graft donor. The chain links TRBV12-5 to TRBJ2-4; the D is unclear. Specimen: PBMCs, mostly from graft donor cells, collected 360 days after TCRalphabeta/CD19-depleted stem cell transplant. CDR3 sequence reads: CASGLVRLHWAKNIQYF. The CDR3 DNA follows: TGTGCTAGTGGTTTGGTACGCCTCCATTGGGCCAAAAACATTCAGTACTTC.